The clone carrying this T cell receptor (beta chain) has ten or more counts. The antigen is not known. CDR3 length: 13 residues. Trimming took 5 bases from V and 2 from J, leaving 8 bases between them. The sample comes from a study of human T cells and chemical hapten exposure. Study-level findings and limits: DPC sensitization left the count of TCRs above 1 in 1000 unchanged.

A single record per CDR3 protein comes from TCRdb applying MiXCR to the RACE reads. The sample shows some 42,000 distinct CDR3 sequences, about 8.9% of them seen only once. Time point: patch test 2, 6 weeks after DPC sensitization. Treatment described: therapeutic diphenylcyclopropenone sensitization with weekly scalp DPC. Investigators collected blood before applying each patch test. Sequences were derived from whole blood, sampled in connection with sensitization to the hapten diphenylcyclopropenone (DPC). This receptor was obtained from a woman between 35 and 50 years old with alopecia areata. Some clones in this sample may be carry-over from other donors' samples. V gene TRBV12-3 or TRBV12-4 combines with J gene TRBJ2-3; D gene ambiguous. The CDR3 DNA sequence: TGTGCCAGCAGTCTTGACGCCACAGATACGCAGTATTTT. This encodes CASSLDATDTQYF.